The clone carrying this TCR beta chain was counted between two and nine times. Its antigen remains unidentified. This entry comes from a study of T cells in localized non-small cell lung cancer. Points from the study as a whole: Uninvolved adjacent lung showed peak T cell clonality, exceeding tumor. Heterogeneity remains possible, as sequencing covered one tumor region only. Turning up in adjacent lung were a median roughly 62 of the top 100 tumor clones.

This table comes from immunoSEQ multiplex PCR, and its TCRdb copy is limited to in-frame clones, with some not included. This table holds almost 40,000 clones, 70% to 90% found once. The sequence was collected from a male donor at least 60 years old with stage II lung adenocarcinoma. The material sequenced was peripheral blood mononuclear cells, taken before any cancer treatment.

CDR3 residues: CASSRRGLENTQYF. CDR3 sequence (DNA): TGTGCCAGCTCTAGAAGGGGGCTCGAGAATACGCAGTATTTT. The chain carries TRBV18 and TRBJ2-3; 7 bases map to TRBD1. With 6 bases clipped from V and 7 bases from J, the junction kept 10 bases outside the gene matches. The CDR3 covers 14 residues. The germline CDR1 and CDR2 sequences are KGHSH and LQKENI.